This is a list of T cell receptor beta chains from one sample in a study of T cells in Graves' hyperthyroidism and ophthalmopathy. A single record per CDR3 protein comes from TCRdb applying MiXCR to the multiplex PCR reads. The data contain under 450,000 distinct CDR3 sequences, less than 15% of them singletons. What was sequenced was blood. The receptors come from a man aged 25-40 years with Graves' hyperthyroidism that later progressed to Graves' ophthalmopathy. CDR3s include the opening cysteine and the closing phenylalanine or tryptophan. D genes are given only for firm matches. Clone size is given for some rows only: seen once, a few or many times, or a class if the clone is expanded.

V gene	J gene	clone size	D gene	CDR3 length	CDR3 DNA	CDR3 protein
TRBV6-5	TRBJ1-1	many	.	12	TGTGCCAGCAGTTCCCCCGGGACACAAGCTTTCTTT	CASSSPGTQAFF
TRBV7-6	TRBJ1-5	many	.	15	TGTGCCAGCAGCTTAGAGGCAGGGGAAGGGCAGCCCCAGCATTTT	CASSLEAGEGQPQHF
TRBV10-3	TRBJ2-2	many	TRBD1	18	TGTGCCATCAGTGCGGACAGGGGCAGCGGCGCGAACACCGGGGAGCTGTTTTTT	CAISADRGSGANTGELFF
TRBV20-1	TRBJ1-6	few	.	17	TGCAGTGCTAGAGATCAGCGGCGGAACTCCTATAATTCACCCCTCCACTTT	CSARDQRRNSYNSPLHF
TRBV28	TRBJ2-7	many	.	14	TGTGCCAGCAGTTTAGTCTCGAGAACCTACGAGCAGTACTTC	CASSLVSRTYEQYF
TRBV9	TRBJ2-3	.	TRBD2	17	TGTGCCAGCAGCGTAGCCCCTCAGCGGGGGGGATCAGATACGCAGTATTTT	CASSVAPQRGGSDTQYF
TRBV3-1	TRBJ2-1	.	.	13	TGTGCCAGCAGCCAATCGGGTGGCAATGAGCAGTTCTTC	CASSQSGGNEQFF
TRBV9	TRBJ2-1	.	TRBD2	15	TGTGCCAGCAGCGCAGCGGGGGGCCTTTACAATGAGCAGTTCTTC	CASSAAGGLYNEQFF
TRBV7-2	TRBJ2-5	.	TRBD2	12	TGTGCCAACAGCCCCGGTGGCGGGGGGGAGTACTTC	CANSPGGGGEYF
TRBV11-2	TRBJ2-7	few	TRBD2	14	TGTGCCAGCAGCTTTACTAGCGGGAGTTACGGGCAGTACTTC	CASSFTSGSYGQYF
TRBV6-1	TRBJ2-3	.	.	14	TGTGCCAGCAGTGATGACACCCGCACAGATACGCAGTATTTT	CASSDDTRTDTQYF
TRBV11-2	TRBJ1-6	few	TRBD1	20	TGTGCCAGCAGCTTAGTCCCGGGGACAGGTGATTTCTCCTATAATTCACCCCTCCACTTT	CASSLVPGTGDFSYNSPLHF
TRBV18	TRBJ2-7	.	TRBD2	15	TGTGCCAGCTCACCGGGCGGGGGACCCTCCTACGAGCAGTACTTC	CASSPGGGPSYEQYF
TRBV7-2	TRBJ1-5	few	.	15	TGTGCCAGCAAAATCTCCCACCATAGCAATCAGCCCCAGCATTTT	CASKISHHSNQPQHF
TRBV12-5	TRBJ1-5	many	.	12	TGTGCTAGTGGTTTGAACTATCAGCCCCAGCATTTT	CASGLNYQPQHF
TRBV7-3	TRBJ2-1	.	TRBD1	16	TGTGCCAGCATCCCCCCCTTGGGACAGGAGTTAGACGAGCAGTTCTTC	CASIPPLGQELDEQFF
TRBV7-9	TRBJ2-7	many	.	14	TGTGCCAGCAGCTTAGGACAGGCAACCTACGAGCAGTACTTC	CASSLGQATYEQYF
TRBV20-1	TRBJ1-4	many	TRBD1	17	TGCAGTGCGGCCTTTAGGACAGGGGGTGCGACTAATGAAAAACTGTTTTTT	CSAAFRTGGATNEKLFF
TRBV11-3	TRBJ2-1	many	.	15	TGTGCCAGCAGCCGGGGTGGAAGCTCCTACAATGAGCAGTTCTTC	CASSRGGSSYNEQFF
TRBV5-1	TRBJ2-5	.	TRBD2	18	TGCGCCAGCAGCTTGGGGGGGACTAGCGGGGGTCGACAAGAGACCCAGTACTTC	CASSLGGTSGGRQETQYF
TRBV5-5	TRBJ2-3	.	TRBD2	15	TGTGCCAGCGGCTGGACTAGCGGGGCCACAGATACGCAGTATTTT	CASGWTSGATDTQYF
TRBV6-1	TRBJ2-1	.	.	13	TGTGCCAGCAGTCCGGACAGCAACAATGAGCAGTTCTTC	CASSPDSNNEQFF
TRBV5-5	TRBJ1-1	many	.	13	TGTGCCAGCAGCTTGGCCGGCAGGGCTGAAGCTTTCTTT	CASSLAGRAEAFF
TRBV5-4	TRBJ2-3	.	TRBD2	14	TGTGCCAGCAGCTTTGTAGCGGGGTCGGACACGCAGTATTTT	CASSFVAGSDTQYF
TRBV19	TRBJ1-5	few	.	12	TGTGCCAGTAGTATAGGAACACGAATTACGCATTTT	CASSIGTRITHF
TRBV7-9	TRBJ2-7	.	.	13	TGTGCCAGCAGCACCTCGGGGGGCGGCGAGCAGTACTTC	CASSTSGGGEQYF
TRBV7-9	TRBJ1-3	.	TRBD1	16	TGTGCCAGCAGCTCCGGGACAGGGGGCTTTGGAAACACCATATATTTT	CASSSGTGGFGNTIYF
TRBV15	TRBJ2-7	few	.	13	TGTGCCACCAGCAGAGATATGGGCTACGAGCAGTACTTC	CATSRDMGYEQYF
TRBV6-1	TRBJ1-5	many	TRBD1	17	TGTGCCAGCAGGGGACAGAGAGGATCCGATAGCAATCAGCCCCAGCATTTT	CASRGQRGSDSNQPQHF
TRBV2	TRBJ1-2	many	.	14	TGTGCCAGCAGGGGGGACGCCACTAACTATGGCTACACCTTC	CASRGDATNYGYTF
TRBV28	TRBJ2-7	many	TRBD1	15	TGTGCCAGCAGCCCTGCCGGGACAGGGGTATTGCGGCAGTACTTC	CASSPAGTGVLRQYF
TRBV12-3/TRBV12-4	TRBJ1-4	many	.	15	TGTGCCAGCAGTATCTTACAGGGTGAAGGGGAAAAACTGTTTTTT	CASSILQGEGEKLFF
TRBV9	TRBJ1-1	many	.	11	TGTGCCAGCAGCGTAGTGACAGAAGCTTTCTTT	CASSVVTEAFF
TRBV19	TRBJ1-5	few	TRBD1	15	TGTGCCAGTAAACCGGGACAGGGGGTTTATCAGCCCCAGCATTTT	CASKPGQGVYQPQHF
TRBV3-1	TRBJ2-7	.	.	16	TGTGCCAGCAGCCCGGAGAGAAGGACTGTGACCTACGAGCAGTACTTC	CASSPERRTVTYEQYF
TRBV2	TRBJ2-7	many	.	12	TGTGCCAGTGTTCGGGGACTGTACGAGCAGTACTTC	CASVRGLYEQYF
TRBV14	TRBJ2-6	.	.	20	TGTGCCAGCAGCCGCGGCTCGGGCAGGGGTGTCTTTGGTGGGGCCAACGTCCTGACTTTC	CASSRGSGRGVFGGANVLTF
TRBV2	TRBJ1-5	many	TRBD1	15	TGTGCCAGCCGCATAGGGACAGGGGCCAATCAGCCCCAGCATTTT	CASRIGTGANQPQHF
TRBV6-1	TRBJ2-7	many	TRBD1	15	TGTGCCAGCAGGCATCCGGGACAGGGGACCTACGAGCAGTACTTC	CASRHPGQGTYEQYF
TRBV5-1	TRBJ2-3	many	TRBD2	17	TGCGCCAGCAGCTTACTAGCGGGGGGATTTAGCACAGATACGCAGTATTTT	CASSLLAGGFSTDTQYF
TRBV10-3	TRBJ2-5	.	.	12	TGTGCCATCAGTGGGCAGGAAGAGACCCAGTACTTC	CAISGQEETQYF
TRBV19	TRBJ1-2	.	.	16	TGTGCCAGTAGTATCCGAAAAACGACAGCCAACTATGGCTACACCTTC	CASSIRKTTANYGYTF
TRBV6-1	TRBJ1-1	many	.	11	TGTGCCAGCAGCCCGGGACAAGAAGCTTTCTTT	CASSPGQEAFF
TRBV2	TRBJ2-3	many	TRBD2	16	TGTGCCAGCAGTTCGCGCAGCGGGGGCACCACAGATACGCAGTATTTT	CASSSRSGGTTDTQYF
TRBV12-3/TRBV12-4	TRBJ1-1	few	TRBD1	16	TGTGCCAGCAGTTTTCCCGAGGGGGCTGATTACACTGAAGCTTTCTTT	CASSFPEGADYTEAFF
TRBV20-1	TRBJ2-3	many	.	12	TGCAGTGCTCTTCGGGGCACAGATACGCAGTATTTT	CSALRGTDTQYF
TRBV7-9	TRBJ2-4	many	.	12	TGTGCCAGCAGCTGGACAGTTAACATTCAGTACTTC	CASSWTVNIQYF
TRBV7-9	TRBJ2-7	.	TRBD1	13	TGTGCCAGCAGCTGGGACAGAGGGTCCGAGCAGTACTTC	CASSWDRGSEQYF